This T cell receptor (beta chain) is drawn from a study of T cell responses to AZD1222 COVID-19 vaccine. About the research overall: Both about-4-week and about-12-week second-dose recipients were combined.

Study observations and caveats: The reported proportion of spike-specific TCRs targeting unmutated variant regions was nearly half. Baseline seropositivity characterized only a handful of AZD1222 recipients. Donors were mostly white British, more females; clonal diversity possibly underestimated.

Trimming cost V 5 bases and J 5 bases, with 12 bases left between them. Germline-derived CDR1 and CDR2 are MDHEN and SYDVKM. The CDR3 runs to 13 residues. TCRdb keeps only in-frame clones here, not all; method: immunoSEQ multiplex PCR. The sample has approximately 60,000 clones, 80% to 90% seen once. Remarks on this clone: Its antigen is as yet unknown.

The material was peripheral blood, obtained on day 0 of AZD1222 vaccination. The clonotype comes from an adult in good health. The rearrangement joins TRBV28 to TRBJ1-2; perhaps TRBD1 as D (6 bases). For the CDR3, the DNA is TGTGCCAGCAGTCTCGGGGGCGAGTATGGCTACACCTTC. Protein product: CASSLGGEYGYTF.